This T cell receptor beta chain was documented in a study of tumor-infiltrating lymphocytes in primary liver carcinoma. The V and J ends lost 5 bases and 12 bases, in that order; junction bases with no gene match: 16. The CDR3 contains 15 residues. Germline V gene lookup returns CDR1 SQVTM and CDR2 ANQGSEA. The authors made TCR beta cDNA from approximately 490 ng total RNA with a constant-region primer. Three nested multiplex PCR rounds, a slightly modified ARM-PCR, produced the libraries for TCR beta. The first two PCR rounds used TRBV1-TRBV30 primers with a Cbeta primer, nine to eleven cycles each. TCRdb reprocessed the multiplex PCR reads via MiXCR and lists one record per CDR3 protein. The table records 60,000 or so distinct CDR3 sequences, about two thirds of them present only once. DNA and RNA were both co-extracted from approximately 20-30 mg of bulk tissue that had not been sorted.

This clonotype originated in a man aged 40-55 years with primary liver carcinoma and hepatitis B virus infection. The chain couples TRBV29-1 to TRBJ2-1; 10 positions agree with TRBD1. Sequencing was performed on liver tumor tissue from sampling region 2. Subset given: tumor region T2, inferior pole. DNA of the CDR3: TGCAGCGTTTTCCGTGGGACAGGGGCTGTACAGGGGCAGTTCTTC. It specifies CSVFRGTGAVQGQFF.